This T cell receptor beta chain was profiled in a study of blood T cells in healthy people across ages. Researchers collected 9 to 10 milliliters of peripheral blood from every single donor. It was with a sample-barcoded 5' primer and a J-beta primer mix that a second PCR of roughly 6 to 12 cycles was run. The study obtained at least 2.5 million CDR3-containing paired-end reads from every sample. TCRdb passed the 5' RACE reads through MiXCR, listing each CDR3 protein once. This sample has some 900,000 distinct CDR3 sequences; under 50% occur once, and the top ten carry roughly 13%. Specimen: blood. This receptor was obtained from a man aged 25-40 years in good health.

This CDR3 reads CASSSYEGPPYF. Here the CDR3 DNA reads TGTGCCAGCAGTTCCTATGAGGGACCTCCGTACTTC. This rearrangement joins TRBV12-3 or TRBV12-4 to TRBJ2-4; D tentatively fits TRBD1 or TRBD2 (5 bases each). The CDR3 is 12 amino acids. Trimming stripped 4 bases from V and 15 bases from J, with 16 bases between.